The T cell receptor beta chain described here comes from a study of T cells in Graves' hyperthyroidism and ophthalmopathy. Study conclusions and caveats: Separating ophthalmopathy from stable hyperthyroidism was achieved by a 13 V-J model. Clonotypes that were expanded in thyroid above 0.001 mostly appeared in blood too.

CDR3 length: 12 residues. The germline gives CDR1 SGHRS, CDR2 YFSETQ. Trimming shortened V by 7 bases and J by 5 bases, and 12 bases separated the two germline ends. This clonotype was observed many times. The antigen remains undetermined. In patients aged 18 to 65, hyperthyroidism was newly diagnosed, with duration under 2 months. Criteria for exclusion of patients were uncontrolled infection, other autoimmune disease, pregnancy or lactation. Template material for amplifying TCR beta CDR3 regions consisted of RNA transcripts. First-round RT-PCR with HTBI primers amplified the TCR CDR3 region. MiXCR, applied by TCRdb to the multiplex PCR reads, yields one record per CDR3 protein. The data hold 370,000 or so distinct CDR3 sequences, with about 13% observed a single time.

The chain links TRBV5-1 to TRBJ1-2; D remains ambiguous. The sequence came from a man aged 30 to 39 with Graves' hyperthyroidism that later progressed to Graves' ophthalmopathy. The specimen was blood. The CDR3 nucleotides are TGCGCCAGCCCGGACTGGGGTTATGGCTACACCTTC. Protein sequence: CASPDWGYGYTF.